This TCR beta chain was captured in a study of cytomegalovirus exposure and HLA in healthy donors (dated by TCRdb to 2016 to 2017). Looking at the study overall: In an earlier analysis of roughly 500 of the donors, approximately 260 Gb of sequence data and 117 million unique TCR beta sequences from about 190 million T cells were reported. Roughly 300 gigabases of sequencing data and tens of millions of unique TCR sequences made up an early release that covered under 750 HLA-typed donors. Of the roughly 390 genotyped donors, approximately 83% fell in the genetic ancestry cluster associated with self-reported Caucasian donors. The study was designed to test whether signatures of past pathogen exposure could be identified by cataloging public T cell receptors. Using immunosequencing, the study profiled T cell repertoires from 640 or so subjects and related those repertoires to cytomegalovirus serostatus. Besides the first cohort of under 700 subjects, a separate validation cohort made up of 120 different subjects was used. To predict cytomegalovirus infection status, the study brought together high-throughput TCR immunosequencing, statistical association of individual TCRs with disease status, and machine learning. A later analysis re-examined previously published TCR beta repertoires from roughly 720 donors and added high-resolution HLA genotyping to investigate patterns of TCR occurrence. Rather than using new phenotypic data, the later analysis identified candidate immune exposures from TCR beta sequences and from how often those sequences occurred across donors. An earlier analysis of around 640 of the donors used high-throughput TCR beta sequencing to judge whether each TCR beta V gene segment behaved as functional or pseudogenic. Donor age, sex, ethnicity and CMV serostatus were collected together with the repertoire data. A later genetic analysis took genome-wide SNP genotypes for about 60% of the roughly 670 donors and used that subset as a discovery cohort. All discovery cohort repertoires had been generated using a single sequencing platform. Both class I and class II loci were covered by HLA typing, at four-digit resolution. Typing coverage varied by locus: about 620-630 donors for A, B, C, DRB1 and DQB1; approximately 500 for DQA1; more than 600 for DPA1; around 450 for DPB1. Because of strong linkage in the cohort, roughly five DR-DQ haplotypes were treated as single units for association and clustering. On average, roughly 240,000 unique TCR beta nucleotide sequences were sequenced per donor among more than 350 genotyped donors of the cohort, with about 17% of those sequences being non-productive.

The cohort comprised under 700 healthy bone marrow donors. All cohort members were sampled while nominally healthy, although unrecorded immune exposures were likely present. The donor tested CMV seronegative, placing the donor among the approximately 360 seronegative members of the cohort. A peripheral blood sample was collected from each donor, and TCR beta sequencing was performed on peripheral blood mononuclear cells. The Qiagen DNeasy Blood Extraction Kit was used to extract genomic DNA from the blood cell samples. Notes on this clone: Its binding antigen is unknown. No per-base quality is available; no much larger clone lies one base away.

The library was built by means of the immunoSEQ multiplex PCR assay. For the multiplex PCR, a mixture combining 60 forward primers for TCR Vbeta segments and 13 reverse primers for TCR Jbeta segments was used. The CDR3 region of rearranged TCR beta genes was amplified from genomic DNA with a multiplex PCR assay. The amplified TCR beta libraries were sequenced on the Illumina HiSeq System as 87-base-pair reads. As for the authors' bioinformatics: Across the 500 to 750 repertoires, a later analysis counted some 80 million unique TCR beta chains, approximately 12 million of which were shared by at least two donors. A nearest-neighbor algorithm error-corrected the raw reads and collapsed the reads into unique sequences, merging closely related sequences to remove PCR and sequencing errors. CDR3 sequences were aligned to IMGT reference sequences to assign V, D and J gene segments. For a sequence to be retained, a match of at least six nucleotides was required to both a V gene segment and a J gene segment. Rearrangements were called productive when the CDR3 lacked stop codons and stayed in frame with V and J; all others were non-productive. Following IMGT convention, CDR3 was defined as the stretch from the second conserved V-encoded cysteine to the conserved J-encoded phenylalanine. In an earlier analysis of 500 to 650 of the donors, sequences lacking an unambiguous match to a single V gene segment were excluded. In an earlier analysis of around 590 of the donors, a V segment was called functional when productive rearrangements were above 56.7%, and segregating when the standard deviation between donors exceeded 5%. A statistical classification framework was built to diagnose cytomegalovirus status from the catalog of TCR beta chain sequences. V and J gene assignment, in a later analysis, came from comparing TCR nucleotide sequences with IMGT/GENE-DB human TR gene sequences. A later analysis assigned CDR3 sequences and most-parsimonious VDJ recombination scenarios with the TCRdist pipeline. A later analysis defined each TCR beta chain by its CDR3 amino acid sequence plus V-gene family, and excluded reads lacking a unique V-gene family. To address suspected cross-contamination and a sequencing artifact, a later analysis removed 592 highly shared, low-generation-probability nucleotide sequences. In a later analysis, a clonal expansion index was calculated for each public chain from normalized within-repertoire ranks of inferred template counts. A later analysis computed generation probabilities with a VDJ recombination model fitted to out-of-frame rearrangements, and checked the results against IGoR. In a later analysis, TCR-TCR, TCR-HLA and TCR-CMV co-occurrence was scored with hypergeometric tests, and a repertoire-size bias correction was applied to TCR pairs. False discovery rates were estimated in a later analysis by permuting HLA or CMV assignments 20 times. In a later analysis, co-occurring TCRs were grouped with DBSCAN, and TCRdist sequence similarity was added when clustering was performed within HLA-allele-positive subsets. For co-occurrence clustering, repertoires with fewer than 30,000 or more than 120,000 public chains were excluded, along with five repertoires with anomalous nucleotide sharing. TCRdb limited this immuneACCESS table to in-frame rearrangements with V and J called. A share of clones is missing; checked studies link under half to unresolved V genes, and the rest is unexplained. V, J and clone size are taken as reported in that table, and D and trimming were inferred from the DNA itself. The sample table lists about 140,000 clones, more than 55% of them with a count of one. Over 5% of the sample comes from the top ten.

The germline V gene yields SGHTA for CDR1 and FQGNSA for CDR2. The V and J ends are trimmed by 1 base and 3 bases, leaving 16 bases between them. The CDR3 runs 16 amino acids, cysteine and phenylalanine included. The kept DNA is CDR3 alone, 48 bases in frame from the first base. Summary of the overall study and its limitations: Sequencing depth was assumed to be roughly uniform across donors in the presence/absence analyses, though that assumption may not hold. A later analysis found that HLA-associated TCR beta chains were more clonally expanded and had lower generation probabilities than equally common non-associated chains. In a later genetic analysis, fewer N-insertions in productive TCRs were reported among donors in an Asian-associated ancestry cluster than the approximately 670-donor mean. Assigning TCR associations to individual alleles was difficult when HLA alleles, especially DR and DQ, strongly co-occurred. Correlated functional status among segregating V segments might reflect linkage disequilibrium, but an unknown experimental factor could not be ruled out. A few of the identified cytomegalovirus-associated TCR beta chains were confirmed in vitro to be specific for cytomegalovirus antigens. An earlier analysis of approximately 600 of the donors showed that most TCR beta V segments appeared in productive rearrangements either about 90% or about 30% of the time, which broadly matched IMGT annotations. Immune exposure information for the cohort was limited to CMV serostatus. A further reported finding was that TCR beta sequences accurately predicted the HLA-A and HLA-B alleles for most subjects in the first cohort. The classifier was reported to diagnose cytomegalovirus status with high specificity and sensitivity in both the original cohort and the validation cohort. A later analysis associated about 17,000 TCR beta sequences with specific HLA alleles at a false discovery rate of 0.05. Around 16 rarely observed V segments, including chromosome 9 orphons, were excluded from the earlier analysis of approximately 500 of the donors because counts were too low. Because the 87-base-pair reads could not distinguish some IMGT-functional V segments, including TRBV6-2 and TRBV6-3, those segments were excluded. In a later analysis, TCR association rates were found to vary across HLA loci, with the most associated TCRs seen for DRB1 alleles and the fewest for HLA-C alleles. The authors suggested that the approach could potentially be extended to other disease states and immunological phenotypes. A group of highly shared sequence variants was considered likely to be a technical artifact of the sequencing pipeline. The cohort was sequenced for TCR beta chains only, and without alpha or paired-chain data the features that could be detected were limited. HLA typing was unavailable for some donors at each locus, so association tests used only the typed subset. According to a later analysis, parvovirus B19, influenza, CMV and Epstein-Barr virus appeared linked to several top co-occurrence clusters. Most CMV-associated TCR beta chains appeared to be HLA-restricted in a later analysis, and the HLA associations seemed to be driven largely by CMV exposure. In the study, some 180 TCR beta chains were listed as associated with cytomegalovirus. Most TCR sequences were observed very rarely across donors, whereas some public TCRs were present in many individuals. In a later genetic analysis, a missense DCLRE1C variant was associated with V-gene and J-gene trimming of TCR beta chains, and the association was replicated in an independent cohort.

Sequencing input: PBMCs. In this chain, TRBV7-2 is recombined with TRBJ2-7, with TRBD2 as a weak D call on 7 bases. The TCR originated in a woman in her sixties or seventies in good health and CMV-seronegative. The DNA sequence follows: TGTGCCAGCAGCTTAGGCTCGGGGGGCGCTGTCTACGAGCAGTACTTC. Translated, this is CASSLGSGGAVYEQYF.